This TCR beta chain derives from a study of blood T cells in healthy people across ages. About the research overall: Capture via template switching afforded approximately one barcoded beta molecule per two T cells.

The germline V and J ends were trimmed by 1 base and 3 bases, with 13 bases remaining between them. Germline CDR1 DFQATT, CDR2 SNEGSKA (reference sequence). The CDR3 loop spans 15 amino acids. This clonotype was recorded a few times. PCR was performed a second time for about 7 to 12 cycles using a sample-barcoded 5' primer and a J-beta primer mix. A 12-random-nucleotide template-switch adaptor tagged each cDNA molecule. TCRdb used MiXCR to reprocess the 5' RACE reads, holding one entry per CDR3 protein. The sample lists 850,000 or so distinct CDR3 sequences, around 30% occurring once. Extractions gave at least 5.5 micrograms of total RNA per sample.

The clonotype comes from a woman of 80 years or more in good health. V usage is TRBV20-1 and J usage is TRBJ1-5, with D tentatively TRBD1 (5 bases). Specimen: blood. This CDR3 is CSARAGGGLNQPQHF. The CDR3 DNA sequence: TGCAGTGCTAGAGCGGGGGGGGGACTCAATCAGCCCCAGCATTTT.